The clone carrying this T cell receptor beta chain occurred a few times. The sample originates from a study of T cells after yellow fever vaccination. Looking at the study overall: Fractions low in cell number were prepared with SMART-Seq v4 Ultra Low Input.

The germline V gene encodes CDR1 SGHRS and CDR2 YFSETQ. V gave up 0 bases and J gave up 6 bases; unmatched junction bases: 7. The length of the CDR3 is 15 residues. UMIs and a universal primer site were added when TCR cDNA was made by 5'RACE template switching. MiXCR, applied by TCRdb to the 5' RACE reads, yields one record per CDR3 protein. The profile shows about 360,000 distinct CDR3 sequences, more than 5.5% of them singletons. The TCR comes from a man aged 30 to 39 who received the YFV17D yellow fever vaccine. The chain links TRBV5-1 to TRBJ1-1, with 8 bases identical to TRBD1. This specimen was PBMCs, taken 5 days after the yellow fever booster vaccination. The CDR3 coding sequence is TGCGCCAGCAGCTTGGCTAGACAGGGGTGGTCTGAAGCTTTCTTT. Protein sequence: CASSLARQGWSEAFF.